There are many counts of the clone carrying this T cell receptor beta chain. The antigen remains undetermined. The CDR3 has 15 amino acids. CDR1 SGHRS and CDR2 YFSETQ come from the germline V gene. J gave up 7 bases and V 1 base, and 3 bases lay outside the gene matches. The sample belongs to a study of T-cell reconstitution after alpha-beta-depleted transplantation in children. Study conclusions and caveats: Hyperexpanded clones declined; after one year, newly produced T cells mostly supplied diversity. Several hundred expanded graft clones reportedly gave rise to the alpha-beta T cells present about two months after transplant.

It was with unique molecular identifiers that the TCRbeta library was prepared. TCRdb independently ran MiXCR on the PCR reads; one entry per CDR3 protein. This repertoire shows 250,000 to 300,000 distinct CDR3 sequences, roughly 7.8% found once; its top ten account for 9.1%. The chain couples TRBV5-1 to TRBJ2-1, with 12 bases that match TRBD2. Here the sequenced sample was peripheral blood, taken 360 days after TCRalphabeta/CD19-depleted stem cell transplant. This clonotype was sampled from a female patient aged 2-10 years who had a stem cell transplant for Fanconi anemia, so the T cells may come from the graft donor. The chain's CDR3 is CASSLSLAGGNEQFF. CDR3 nucleotide sequence: TGCGCCAGCAGCTTGAGCCTAGCGGGAGGGAATGAGCAGTTCTTC.